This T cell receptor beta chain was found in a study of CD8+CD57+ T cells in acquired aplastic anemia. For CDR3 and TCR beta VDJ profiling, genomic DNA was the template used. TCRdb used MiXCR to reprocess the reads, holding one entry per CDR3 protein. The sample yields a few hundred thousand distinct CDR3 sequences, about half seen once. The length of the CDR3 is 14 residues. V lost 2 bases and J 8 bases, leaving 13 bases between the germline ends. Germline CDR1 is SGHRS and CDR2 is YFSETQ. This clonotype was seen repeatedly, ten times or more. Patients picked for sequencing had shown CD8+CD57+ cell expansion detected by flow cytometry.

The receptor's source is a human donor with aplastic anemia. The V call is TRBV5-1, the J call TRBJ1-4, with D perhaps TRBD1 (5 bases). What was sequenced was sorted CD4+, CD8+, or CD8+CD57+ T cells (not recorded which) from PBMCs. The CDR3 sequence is CASSFLGGGEKLFF. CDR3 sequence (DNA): TGCGCCAGCAGCTTCCTCGGGGGTGGGGAAAAACTGTTTTTT.